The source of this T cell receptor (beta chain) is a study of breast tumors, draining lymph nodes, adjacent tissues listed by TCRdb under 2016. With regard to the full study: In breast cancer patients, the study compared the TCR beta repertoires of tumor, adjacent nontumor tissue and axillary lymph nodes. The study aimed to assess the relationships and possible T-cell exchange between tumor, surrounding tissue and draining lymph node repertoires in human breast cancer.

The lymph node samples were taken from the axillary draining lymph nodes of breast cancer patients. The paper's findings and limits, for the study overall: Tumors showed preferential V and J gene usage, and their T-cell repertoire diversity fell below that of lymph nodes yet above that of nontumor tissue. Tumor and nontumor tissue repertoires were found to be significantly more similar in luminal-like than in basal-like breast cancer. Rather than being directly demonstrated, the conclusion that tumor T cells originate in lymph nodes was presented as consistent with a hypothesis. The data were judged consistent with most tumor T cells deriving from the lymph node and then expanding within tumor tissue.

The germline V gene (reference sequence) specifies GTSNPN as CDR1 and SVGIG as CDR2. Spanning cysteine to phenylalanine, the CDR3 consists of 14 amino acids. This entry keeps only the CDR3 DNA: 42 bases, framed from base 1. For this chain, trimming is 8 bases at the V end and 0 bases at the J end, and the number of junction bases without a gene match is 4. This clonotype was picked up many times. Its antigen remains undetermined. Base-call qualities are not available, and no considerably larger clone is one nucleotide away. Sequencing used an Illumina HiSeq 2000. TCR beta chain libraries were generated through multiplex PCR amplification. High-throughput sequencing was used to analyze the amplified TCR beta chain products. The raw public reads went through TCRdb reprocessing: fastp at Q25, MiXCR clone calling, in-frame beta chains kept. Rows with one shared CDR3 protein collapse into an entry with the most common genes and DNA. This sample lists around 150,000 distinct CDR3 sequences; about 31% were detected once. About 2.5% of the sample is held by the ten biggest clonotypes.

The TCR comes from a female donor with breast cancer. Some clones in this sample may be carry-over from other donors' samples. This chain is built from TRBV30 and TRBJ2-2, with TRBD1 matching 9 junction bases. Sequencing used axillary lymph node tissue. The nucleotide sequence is TGTGCCGCTGACAGGGGGACGAACACCGGGGAGCTGTTTTTT. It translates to CAADRGTNTGELFF.